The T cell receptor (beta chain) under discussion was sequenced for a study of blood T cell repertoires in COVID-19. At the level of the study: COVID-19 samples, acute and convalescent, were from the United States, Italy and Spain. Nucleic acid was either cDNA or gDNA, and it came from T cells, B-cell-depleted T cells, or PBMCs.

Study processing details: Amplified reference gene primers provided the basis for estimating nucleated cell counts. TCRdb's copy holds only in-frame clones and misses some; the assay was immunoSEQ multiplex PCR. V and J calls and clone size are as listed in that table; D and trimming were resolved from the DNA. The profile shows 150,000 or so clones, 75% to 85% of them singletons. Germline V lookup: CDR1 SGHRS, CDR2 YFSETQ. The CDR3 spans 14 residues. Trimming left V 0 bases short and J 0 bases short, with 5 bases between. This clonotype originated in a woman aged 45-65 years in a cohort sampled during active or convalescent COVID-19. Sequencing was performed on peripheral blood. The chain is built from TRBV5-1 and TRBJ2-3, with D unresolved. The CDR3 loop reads CASSLERSTDTQYF. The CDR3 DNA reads TGCGCCAGCAGCTTGGAGCGCAGCACAGATACGCAGTATTTT.